This T cell receptor (beta chain) appears in the sequencing data of a study of vaccination effects on CD4 cells after COVID-19. Across the whole study: Sequencing in the ViraFEST assay came after antigen-specific CD4+ T cells had been expanded with viral peptide pools, which were used to stimulate PBMC. Study findings and constraints: By a late point after vaccination, infection- and vaccine-induced clones had shrunk markedly through clonal contraction.

CD4+ T cell isolation took place after about 11 days of culture. This person caught SARS-CoV-2 sometime from March to December 2020, and PCR testing confirmed the infection. The cohort was immunized with two doses of either the BNT162b2 or mRNA-1273 vaccine. Profiled with immunoSEQ multiplex PCR; TCRdb holds only in-frame clones, not every one. The table shows tens of thousands of clones, with under 85% occurring only once. Notes on this clone: Its antigen is still unknown.

The CDR3 spans 16 residues. J lost 5 bases, V lost 3 bases, and 9 bases had no gene match. In germline, CDR1 is SGDLS, CDR2 YYNGEE. This receptor was identified in a human donor who had a prior SARS-CoV-2 infection. The rearrangement joins TRBV9 to TRBJ2-2, with TRBD1 matching over 8 bases. Here the sequenced sample was CD4+ T cells from PBMCs cultured without peptide, taken after COVID-19 vaccination. The CDR3 coding sequence is TGTGCCAGCAGCGCCCGGACAGGGCGGCGGACCGGGGAGCTGTTTTTT. Protein sequence: CASSARTGRRTGELFF. Based on the CDR3 plus reference TRBV9 and TRBJ2-2, the full variable domain is DSGVTQTPKHLITATGQRVTLRCSPRSGDLSVYWYQQSLDQGLQFLIQYYNGEERAKGNILERFSAQQFPDLHSELNLSSLELGDSALYFCASSARTGRRTGELFFGEGSRLTVL.